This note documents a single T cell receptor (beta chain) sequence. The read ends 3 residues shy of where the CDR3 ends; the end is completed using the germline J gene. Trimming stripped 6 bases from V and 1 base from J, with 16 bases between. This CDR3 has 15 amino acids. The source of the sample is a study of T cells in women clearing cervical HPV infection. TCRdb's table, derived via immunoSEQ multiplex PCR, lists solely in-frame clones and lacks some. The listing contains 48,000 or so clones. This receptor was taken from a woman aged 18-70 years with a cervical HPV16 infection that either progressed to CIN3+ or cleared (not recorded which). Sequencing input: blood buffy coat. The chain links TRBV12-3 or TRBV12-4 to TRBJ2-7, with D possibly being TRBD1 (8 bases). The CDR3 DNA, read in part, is TGTGCCAGCAGGGGAGGGACAGGCCCTTCCTACGAG. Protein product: CASRGGTGPSYE. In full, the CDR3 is CASRGGTGPSYEQYF.